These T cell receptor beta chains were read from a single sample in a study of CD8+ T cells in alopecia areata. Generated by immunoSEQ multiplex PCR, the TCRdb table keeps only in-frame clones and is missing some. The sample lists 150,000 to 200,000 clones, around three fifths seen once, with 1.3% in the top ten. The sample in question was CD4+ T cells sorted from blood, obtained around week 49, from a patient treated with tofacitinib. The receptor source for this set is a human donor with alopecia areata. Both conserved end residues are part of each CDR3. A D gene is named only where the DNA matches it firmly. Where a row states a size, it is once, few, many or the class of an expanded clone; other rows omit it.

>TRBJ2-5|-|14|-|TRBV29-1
CSVVSGGRRETQYF
TGCAGCGTTGTATCCGGGGGGCGCCGGGAGACCCAGTACTTC
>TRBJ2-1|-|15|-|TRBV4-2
CASSQGVRDSNEQFF
TGTGCCAGCAGCCAGGGAGTGAGGGACTCGAATGAGCAGTTCTTC
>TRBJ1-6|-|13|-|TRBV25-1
CASRRTYNSPLHF
TGTGCCAGCCGGCGGACCTATAATTCACCCCTCCACTTT
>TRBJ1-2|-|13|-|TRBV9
CASSVKGENGYTF
TGTGCCAGCAGCGTAAAGGGGGAAAATGGCTACACCTTC
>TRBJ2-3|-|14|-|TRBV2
CATRGDTHTDTQYF
TGTGCCACCCGCGGGGATACACACACAGATACGCAGTATTTT
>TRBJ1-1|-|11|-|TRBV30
CAWSSRGAAFF
TGTGCCTGGAGTTCACGGGGGGCAGCTTTCTTT
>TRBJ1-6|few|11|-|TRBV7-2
CASSLNSPLHF
TGTGCCAGCAGCTTAAATTCACCCCTCCACTTT
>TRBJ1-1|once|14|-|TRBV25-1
CASSDGGVNTEAFF
TGTGCCAGCAGTGATGGAGGGGTGAACACTGAAGCTTTCTTT
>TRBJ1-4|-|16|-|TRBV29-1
CSVAGQDSATNEKLFF
TGCAGCGTTGCGGGCCAAGACAGCGCAACTAATGAAAAACTGTTTTTT
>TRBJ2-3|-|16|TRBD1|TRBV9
CASSRTGETMTDTQYF
TGTGCCAGCAGCCGGACAGGAGAGACAATGACGGATACGCAGTATTTT
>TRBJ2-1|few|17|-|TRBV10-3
CAISENTRGRTYNEQFF
TGTGCCATCAGTGAGAATACTCGGGGGCGCACCTACAATGAGCAGTTCTTC
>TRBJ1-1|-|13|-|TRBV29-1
CSVEQQLYTEAFF
TGCAGCGTTGAACAACAGCTCTACACTGAAGCTTTCTTT
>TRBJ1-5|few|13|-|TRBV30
CAWSVVASQPQHF
TGTGCCTGGAGTGTAGTGGCCAGCCAGCCCCAGCATTTT
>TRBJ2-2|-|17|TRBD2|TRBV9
CASSVGGLAGGPGELFF
TGTGCCAGCAGCGTCGGGGGACTAGCGGGGGGCCCCGGGGAGCTGTTTTTT
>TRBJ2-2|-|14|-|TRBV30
CAWSRRRNTGELFF
TGTGCCTGGAGTAGACGACGGAACACCGGGGAGCTGTTTTTT
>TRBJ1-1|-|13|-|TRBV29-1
CSVGGRSDTEAFF
TGCAGCGTGGGGGGCCGATCTGACACTGAAGCTTTCTTT
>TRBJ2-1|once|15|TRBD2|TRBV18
CASSPLGAGKNEQFF
TGTGCCAGCTCACCATTGGGAGCGGGGAAGAATGAGCAGTTCTTC
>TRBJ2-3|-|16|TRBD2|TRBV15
CATSRALAGGSDTQYF
TGTGCCACCAGCAGAGCACTAGCGGGGGGATCAGATACGCAGTATTTT
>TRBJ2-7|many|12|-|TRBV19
CASSIQGYEQYF
TGTGCCAGTAGTATACAGGGCTACGAGCAGTACTTC
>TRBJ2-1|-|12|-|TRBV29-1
CSVGSSYNEQFF
TGCAGCGTTGGAAGTTCCTACAATGAGCAGTTCTTC
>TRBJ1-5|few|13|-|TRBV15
CATSRGQAGPQHF
TGTGCCACCAGCAGGGGACAAGCCGGGCCCCAGCATTTT
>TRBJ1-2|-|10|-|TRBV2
CASRQIGYTF
TGTGCCAGCAGGCAGATCGGCTACACCTTC
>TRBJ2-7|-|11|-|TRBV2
CASSEASEQYF
TGTGCCAGCAGTGAAGCGTCCGAGCAGTACTTC
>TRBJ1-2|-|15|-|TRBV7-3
CASSFNKHIIVGYTF
TGTGCCAGCAGCTTCAATAAACACATCATTGTTGGCTACACCTTC
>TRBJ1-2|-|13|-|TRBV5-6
CASSLAGGYGYTF
TGTGCCAGCAGCTTGGCTGGGGGATATGGCTACACCTTC
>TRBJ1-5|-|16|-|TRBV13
CASSLGPAAGNQPQHF
TGTGCCAGCAGCTTAGGCCCGGCGGCAGGCAATCAGCCCCAGCATTTT
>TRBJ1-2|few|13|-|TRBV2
CASNEQGVRGYTF
TGTGCCAGCAACGAACAGGGAGTGCGGGGCTACACCTTC
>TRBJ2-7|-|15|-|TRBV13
CASSRPPQAGYEQYF
TGTGCCAGCAGCCGACCCCCACAGGCTGGCTACGAGCAGTACTTC
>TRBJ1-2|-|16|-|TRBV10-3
CAIRREGGAATYGYTF
TGTGCCATCAGGCGCGAGGGGGGGGCCGCCACCTATGGCTACACCTTC
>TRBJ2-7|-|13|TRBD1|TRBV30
CAWSDRGYYEQYF
TGTGCCTGGAGTGACAGGGGGTATTACGAGCAGTACTTC
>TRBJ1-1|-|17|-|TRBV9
CASSVVPFGHLNTEAFF
TGTGCCAGCAGCGTAGTACCCTTCGGACACCTGAACACTGAAGCTTTCTTT
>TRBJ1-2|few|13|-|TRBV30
CASSQGFGYGYTF
TGTGCCTCATCTCAGGGGTTTGGCTATGGCTACACCTTC
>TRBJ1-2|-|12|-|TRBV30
CAWSGNTYGYTF
TGTGCCTGGAGTGGGAATACCTATGGCTACACCTTC
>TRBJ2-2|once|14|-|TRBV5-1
CASSLGHNTGELFF
TGCGCCAGCAGCTTGGGGCATAACACCGGGGAGCTGTTTTTT
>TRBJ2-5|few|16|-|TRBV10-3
CAISESRGRGQETQYF
TGTGCCATCAGTGAGTCCAGGGGGAGGGGTCAGGAGACCCAGTACTTC
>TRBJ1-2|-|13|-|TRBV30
CAWTETGPWSYTF
TGTGCCTGGACTGAGACAGGCCCCTGGAGCTACACCTTC
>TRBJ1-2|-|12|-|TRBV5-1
CASSASRDGYTF
TGCGCCAGCAGCGCCTCCAGGGACGGCTACACCTTC
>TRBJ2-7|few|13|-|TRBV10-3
CAITPRESDEQYF
TGTGCCATCACCCCCAGGGAGTCGGATGAGCAGTACTTC